The rows below give T cell receptor beta chains drawn from one sample of a study of T cells expressing NK-cell markers. Reprocessing the 5' RACE reads, TCRdb reports a single entry for every CDR3 protein and omits DNA. The repertoire table contains 550,000 to 600,000 distinct CDR3 sequences. The material sequenced was blood T cells: a sorted CD56 or NKG2C T cell subset, CD4+ or CD8+ T cells, or bulk PBMC T cells (not recorded which). These receptor sequences come from a young man in good health. Each CDR3 is given with its conserved first and last residue.

j_gene | v_gene | CDR3aa
TRBJ2-3 | TRBV7-9 | CASSVGEGADTQYF
TRBJ1-3 | TRBV12-3/TRBV12-4 | CASRGQGRGNTIYF
TRBJ2-1 | TRBV7-3 | CASSSEGEGVNEQFF
TRBJ2-4 | TRBV29-1 | CSVGDRVGKNIQYF
TRBJ2-7 | TRBV6-5 | CASSYGTGSGYEQYF
TRBJ1-2 | TRBV3-1 | CASSLQGQGGYGYTF
TRBJ2-5 | TRBV7-9 | CASSLAVAGLGETQYF
TRBJ1-2 | TRBV9 | CASSSGQPYGYTF
TRBJ2-7 | TRBV20-1 | CSARDPRVDYEQYF
TRBJ2-2 | TRBV9 | CASTMDPSGTRNTGELFF
TRBJ2-3 | TRBV5-1 | CASSLGALAGITDTQYF
TRBJ2-1 | TRBV28 | CASSSPQGNDNEQFF
TRBJ2-1 | TRBV6-5 | CASSYSTSVNEQFF
TRBJ2-2 | TRBV29-1 | CSVEILPGDRVNTGELFF
TRBJ2-3 | TRBV25-1 | CASSEYAGNTQYF
TRBJ2-1 | TRBV6-1 | CASSTTGLSFSYNEQFF
TRBJ2-7 | TRBV20-1 | CSARVVVGYEQYF
TRBJ2-5 | TRBV12-3/TRBV12-4 | CASSGGQGPRETQYF
TRBJ2-5 | TRBV7-6 | CASSLFGGSGIPGETQYF
TRBJ2-6 | TRBV11-2 | CASRRLKTGANVLTF
TRBJ2-7 | TRBV18 | CASSPPGLQTYEQYF
TRBJ2-3 | TRBV28 | CASYRSTDTQYF
TRBJ2-3 | TRBV7-3 | CASSFFAATDTQYF
TRBJ2-1 | TRBV3-1 | CASSHKDTEQFF
TRBJ2-5 | TRBV25-1 | CASSECCSEYF
TRBJ1-1 | TRBV9 | CASSVGGGASTEAFF
TRBJ2-7 | TRBV12-3/TRBV12-4 | CASSRGTSLNSYEQYF
TRBJ2-2 | TRBV12-3/TRBV12-4 | CASSSATGTPNTGELFF
TRBJ2-1 | TRBV7-9 | CASSLRAAVYNEQFF
TRBJ2-5 | TRBV20-1 | CSARDQGRAVETQYF
TRBJ1-2 | TRBV20-1 | CSARVQEGGYGYTF
TRBJ1-1 | TRBV5-5 | CASSRILIRQGITEAFF
TRBJ2-1 | TRBV7-9 | CASSSTTPREFF
TRBJ1-1 | TRBV20-1 | CSARVGGPGTEAFF
TRBJ2-3 | TRBV4-3 | CASSSQFRGNGADTQYF
TRBJ1-2 | TRBV7-8 | CASSLMDHRDPRGYTF
TRBJ1-4 | TRBV5-5 | CASSRDSLNEKLFF
TRBJ2-3 | TRBV20-1 | CSALRLAGGSFSSTDTQYF
TRBJ1-4 | TRBV11-2 | CASKRQDGATNEKLFF
TRBJ2-3 | TRBV20-1 | CSARDARLAGGEADTQYF
TRBJ2-5 | TRBV5-1 | CASSPTGAEETQYF
TRBJ2-3 | TRBV12-3/TRBV12-4 | CASRPDSGYTDTQYF
TRBJ2-1 | TRBV7-2 | CASSFRGHLRQGRHNEQFF
TRBJ2-5 | TRBV5-1 | CASRRATGGGETQYF
TRBJ2-1 | TRBV4-2 | CASSPGTGGLGEQFF
TRBJ2-7 | TRBV10-3 | CAISWAGEGRSSYEQYF
TRBJ2-3 | TRBV3-1 | CASSQGNPRTDTQYF
TRBJ2-3 | TRBV6-1 | CASRFTTRGGDTQYF
TRBJ2-3 | TRBV12-3/TRBV12-4 | CASSPLLAGLGTDTQYF
TRBJ2-5 | TRBV28 | CASSRLVLAGDGETQYF
TRBJ2-2 | TRBV10-3 | CAISEGHQGKTGELFF
TRBJ2-1 | TRBV20-1 | CSVRRGSSSYNEQFF
TRBJ2-5 | TRBV28 | CASSPGVRGETQYF
TRBJ2-3 | TRBV20-1 | CSASRGQLSTDTQYF